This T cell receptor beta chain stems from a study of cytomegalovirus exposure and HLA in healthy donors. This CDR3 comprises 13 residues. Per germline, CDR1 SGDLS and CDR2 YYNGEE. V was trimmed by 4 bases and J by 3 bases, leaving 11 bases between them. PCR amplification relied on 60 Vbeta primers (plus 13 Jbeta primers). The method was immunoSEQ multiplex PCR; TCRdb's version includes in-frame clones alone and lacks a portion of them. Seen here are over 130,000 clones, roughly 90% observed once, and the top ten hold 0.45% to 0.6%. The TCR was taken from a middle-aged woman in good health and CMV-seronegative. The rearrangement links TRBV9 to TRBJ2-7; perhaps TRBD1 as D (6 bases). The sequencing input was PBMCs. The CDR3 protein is CASSLWDNYEQYF. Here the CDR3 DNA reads TGTGCCAGCAGCCTTTGGGACAACTACGAGCAGTACTTC.